These 8 T cell receptor beta chains were all obtained from the same sample, sequenced in a study of CD8 T cells in ankylosing spondylitis. TCRdb re-derived calls from the 5' RACE reads in MiXCR, one entry per CDR3 protein. The sample yields fewer than 250,000 distinct CDR3 sequences, under 30% seen once. The sequenced sample consisted of blood, either unsorted or a sorted T cell fraction (not recorded which). The receptors come from a male donor with ankylosing spondylitis or in good health (not recorded which).

This clonotype showed up many times. The chain employs TRBV20-1 and TRBJ2-7; D not certain. The CDR3 spans 11 residues. Germline lookup yields CDR1 DFQATT and CDR2 SNEGSKA (reference sequence). The V end lost 0 bases, the J end lost 3 bases, and 3 bases lay between the germline ends. In DNA, the CDR3 is TGCAGTGCTAGAGAAGACTACGAGCAGTACTTC. The encoded protein is CSAREDYEQYF.

The genes are TRBV11-2 and TRBJ2-1; D may correspond to TRBD1 or TRBD2 (5 bases each). Germline V gene data show CDR1 as SGHAT and CDR2 as FQNNGV. Trimming cost V 4 bases and J 2 bases, with 9 bases left between them. The CDR3 is 14 residues long. The CDR3 sequence is CASSSQGPYNEQFF. DNA for the CDR3: TGTGCCAGCAGCTCCCAGGGACCCTACAATGAGCAGTTCTTC.

This clonotype was seen ten or more times. The rearrangement uses TRBV5-1 and TRBJ2-2; 8 bases are shared with TRBD1. J lost 8 bases, V lost 5 bases, and 14 bases had no gene match. CDR3 length equals 16 residues. Germline assignment: CDR1 SGHRS and CDR2 YFSETQ. For the CDR3, the DNA is TGCGCCAGCAGGGGACCCGGGACAGGAGGTCATGGGGAGCTGTTTTTT. Its protein product is CASRGPGTGGHGELFF.

This chain joins TRBV5-1 and TRBJ2-1; 15 bases line up with TRBD2. CDR1 is SGHRS, CDR2 YFSETQ, per germline. There are 19 residues in the CDR3. The ends lost 1 base at V and 4 bases at J; junction bases unmatched: 9. The CDR3 DNA sequence: TGCGCCAGCAGCTTGCGGGGGACTAGCGGGAGGTCAATGTACAATGAGCAGTTCTTC. Translation gives CASSLRGTSGRSMYNEQFF.

This clonotype occurred many times. The V gene is TRBV6-1, the J gene TRBJ1-5, with 7 nucleotides matching TRBD1. The germline gives CDR1 MNHNS, CDR2 SASEGT. The ends lost 11 bases at V and 7 bases at J; junction bases unmatched: 11. This CDR3 has 13 amino acids. The CDR3 reads CALGRGFGQPQHF. The CDR3 nucleotides are TGTGCCCTAGGCAGGGGGTTTGGGCAGCCCCAGCATTTT.

The chain uses TRBV27 and TRBJ1-6; D call uncertain. The CDR3 loop spans 15 amino acids. The V end lost 7 bases, the J end lost 9 bases, and 19 bases lay between the germline ends. Germline V CDR1 and CDR2: MNHEY, SMNVEV (reference sequence). The CDR3 here is CASTATTSLRSPLHF. For the CDR3, the DNA is TGTGCCAGCACCGCGACGACTAGTCTTCGTTCACCCCTCCACTTT.

This clonotype was recorded at least ten times. The chain joins TRBV28 to TRBJ2-1; no clear D. The germline gives CDR1 MDHEN, CDR2 SYDVKM. Between the trimmed V and J ends, which lost 0 bases and 7 bases, there was a span of 10 bases. The CDR3 has 14 amino acids. Here the CDR3 reads CASSLWGMANEQFF. In DNA, the CDR3 is TGTGCCAGCAGTTTATGGGGTATGGCTAATGAGCAGTTCTTC.

The rearrangement links TRBV5-1 to TRBJ2-7, with D possibly being TRBD2 (6 bases). The length of the CDR3 is 14 residues. Trimming left V 7 bases short and J 0 bases short, with 14 bases between. Germline V CDR1 and CDR2: SGHRS, YFSETQ. The CDR3 DNA reads as TGCGCCAGCTCAACGGAGGGATACTCCTACGAGCAGTACTTC. This sequence encodes CASSTEGYSYEQYF.